This passage covers 28 T cell receptor beta chains from one sample sequenced in a study of blood T cell repertoires in COVID-19. The data were produced by immunoSEQ multiplex PCR, yet TCRdb's version contains in-frame clones alone and is incomplete. There are 120,000 or so clones in the sample; 85% to 90% occur only once, and more than 1.5% lies in the top ten. The sample was peripheral blood. These receptors were obtained from a human donor in a cohort sampled during active COVID-19.

Here the CDR3 reads CASSYTSSREGAFF. CDR3 bases: TGTGCCAGCAGTTACACCTCCTCCCGGGAGGGAGCTTTCTTT. The V gene is TRBV6-5, the J gene TRBJ1-1; D is unresolved. Trimming took off 2 bases at V and 10 bases at J, with 17 bases between the two ends. CDR1 is MNHEY and CDR2 is SVGAGI in the germline V gene. The CDR3 has 14 amino acids.

V and J are TRBV29-1 and TRBJ1-2; the D is unclear. V gave up 0 bases and J gave up 0 bases, with 5 bases separating them. CDR3 length equals 13 residues. Germline lookup yields CDR1 SQVTM and CDR2 ANQGSEA. The CDR3 is CSVEDSSNYGYTF. The CDR3 DNA sequence: TGCAGCGTTGAAGACAGTTCTAACTATGGCTACACCTTC.

The chain has TRBV7-2 and TRBJ2-7; 9 positions agree with TRBD2. Germline-derived CDR1 and CDR2 are SGHTA and FQGNSA. V lost 5 bases and J lost 4; bases outside the gene matches: 12. The CDR3 has 16 residues. CDR3 nucleotide sequence: TGTGCCAGCAGCGAGATTGGCGGGAGGGCGAAGTACGAGCAGTACTTC. Translating gives CASSEIGGRAKYEQYF. The variable domain in full, completed from reference TRBV7-2 and TRBJ2-7, reads GAGVSQSPSNKVTEKGKDVELRCDPISGHTALYWYRQSLGQGLEFLIYFQGNSAPDKSGLPSDRFSAERTGGSVSTLTIQRTQQEDSAVYLCASSEIGGRAKYEQYFGPGTRLTVT.

The chain couples TRBV27 to TRBJ1-1; possibly TRBD1 for D (6 bases). Per the germline V gene, CDR1 is MNHEY and CDR2 is SMNVEV (reference sequence). V dropped 5 bases and J dropped 1 base, with 17 bases sitting between them. The CDR3 has 16 residues. CDR3 amino acids: CASSVTGSRRNTEAFF. The CDR3 DNA reads as TGTGCCAGCAGTGTAACAGGGTCCCGGAGGAACACTGAAGCTTTCTTT.

This sequence joins TRBV6-8 and TRBJ2-7, with TRBD1 matching over 7 bases. Germline V gene lookup returns CDR1 MNHGY and CDR2 SAAAGT. Trimming cost V 5 bases and J 3 bases; bases outside gene matches: 7. The CDR3 is 14 residues long. The CDR3 DNA is TGTGCCAGCAGTCCGAGACAGGGCCTCTACGAGCAGTACTTC. Its translation is CASSPRQGLYEQYF.

This clone appeared a few times. The chain links TRBV2 to TRBJ2-3; D is unresolved. Between the trimmed V and J ends, which lost 6 bases and 4 bases, there was a span of 8 bases. Germline V gene data show CDR1 as SNHLY and CDR2 as FYNNEI. This CDR3 contains 12 residues. Here the CDR3 reads CASSLLPDTQYF. The DNA of the CDR3 is TGTGCCAGCAGCCTCCTCCCAGATACGCAGTATTTT.

The chain uses TRBV7-2 and TRBJ2-1, with a weak D call TRBD2 (6 bases). Germline CDR1 and CDR2: SGHTA and FQGNSA. Trimming cost V 5 bases and J 2 bases, with 13 bases left between them. This CDR3 contains 15 residues. CDR3 region: CASSPTSGAYNEQFF. Written as DNA, the CDR3 is TGTGCCAGCAGCCCCACCTCGGGAGCCTACAATGAGCAGTTCTTC.

The genes are TRBV19 and TRBJ2-2; a possible D gene is TRBD1 (7 bases). The CDR3 loop spans 16 amino acids. The V end was cut by 5 bases, the J end by 6 bases, with 19 bases between. Germline V gene sequence: CDR1 LNHDA, CDR2 SQIVND (reference sequence). In nucleotides, the CDR3 is TGTGCCAGTAGTTTACGGACAGGAGGGTTAGCCGGGGAGCTGTTTTTT. Its protein is CASSLRTGGLAGELFF.

J is TRBJ2-5 and V is TRBV2; D gene unclear. Germline CDR1 SNHLY, CDR2 FYNNEI. The CDR3 spans 14 residues. The V end was cut by 1 base, the J end by 0 bases, with 6 bases between. The CDR3 reads CASSEGRYQETQYF. CDR3 in DNA: TGTGCCAGCAGTGAAGGGCGGTACCAAGAGACCCAGTACTTC.

The chain has TRBV24-1 and TRBJ1-5; 7 nucleotides match TRBD1. V lost 5 bases and J lost 4; bases outside the gene matches: 10. Germline CDR1 and CDR2: KGHDR and SFDVKD. This CDR3 contains 16 residues. The CDR3 DNA sequence: TGTGCCACCAGTGCTACCCGACAGGGAAGGAATCAGCCCCAGCATTTT. This encodes CATSATRQGRNQPQHF.

This sequence joins TRBV27 and TRBJ2-7, with 10 bases lining up with TRBD1. The CDR3 is 15 amino acids. CDR1 is MNHEY, CDR2 SMNVEV, per germline (reference sequence). V lost 0 bases and J lost 7; bases outside the gene matches: 6. The CDR3 sequence: CASSLSGTGVREQYF. The CDR3 DNA reads TGTGCCAGCAGTTTATCGGGGACAGGGGTGAGGGAGCAGTACTTC.

V gene TRBV10-3 combines with J gene TRBJ2-2; 8 positions agree with TRBD2. The CDR3 totals 14 residues. Looked up from germline, CDR1 is ENHRY and CDR2 is SYGVKD. J lost 1 base, V lost 8 bases, and 3 bases had no gene match. CDR3 in amino acids: CAIATSGNTGELFF. CDR3 nucleotide sequence: TGTGCCATCGCTACTAGCGGGAACACCGGGGAGCTGTTTTTT.

This chain connects TRBV6-5 to TRBJ2-3; 11 bases are a match to TRBD2. This CDR3 is built from 16 residues. V lost 0 bases and J lost 6; bases outside the gene matches: 5. Germline-derived CDR1 and CDR2 are MNHEY and SVGAGI. DNA for the CDR3: TGTGCCAGCAGTTACTCGAGACTAGCGGGGAGTGATACGCAGTATTTT. It translates to CASSYSRLAGSDTQYF.

The chain has TRBV6-6 and TRBJ1-2; 7 bases align to TRBD1. Germline V gives CDR1 MNHNY, CDR2 SVGAGI (reference sequence). The CDR3 has 15 residues. Trimming took 6 bases from V and 4 from J; bases not matched to a gene: 11. This chain's CDR3 is CASRMTGTEVYGYTF. As DNA, the CDR3 is TGTGCCAGCAGAATGACAGGGACTGAGGTCTATGGCTACACCTTC.

This chain links TRBV7-6 with TRBJ2-1; D remains ambiguous. CDR1 SGHVS and CDR2 FNYEAQ come from the germline V gene. The CDR3 spans 13 residues. Trimming removed 8 bases from V and 6 bases from J, with 14 bases in between. The CDR3 sequence is CASGSGLINEQFF. Written as DNA, the CDR3 is TGTGCCAGCGGAAGTGGGCTGATCAATGAGCAGTTCTTC. The whole variable domain, remainder taken from reference TRBV7-6 and TRBJ2-1, is GAGVSQSPRYKVTKRGQDVALRCDPISGHVSLYWYRQALGQGPEFLTYFNYEAQQDKSGLPNDRFSAERPEGSISTLTIQRTEQRDSAMYRCASGSGLINEQFFGPGTRLTVL.

The V gene is TRBV5-1, the J gene TRBJ2-7, with 7 bases that match TRBD1. The CDR3 has 14 residues. Germline lookup yields CDR1 SGHRS and CDR2 YFSETQ. The V and J ends lost 0 bases and 4 bases, in that order; junction bases with no gene match: 4. The CDR3, as DNA: TGCGCCAGCAGCTTGGGGGACAGCATTTACGAGCAGTACTTC. Amino acid sequence: CASSLGDSIYEQYF.

This rearrangement joins TRBV6-9 to TRBJ1-1; the match to TRBD1 covers 10 bases. Germline V gene lookup returns CDR1 MNHGY and CDR2 SVAAGI. The V gene end was trimmed by 5 bases and the J gene end by 11 bases; junction bases not matched to a gene: 26. CDR3 length: 19 residues. CDR3 in DNA: TGTGCCAGCAGTCACGACCGCCAGACAGGGGGCGACCCCCTGAGGTCCGCTTTCTTT. As protein: CASSHDRQTGGDPLRSAFF.

This clone has a handful of counts. The chain recombines TRBV4-1 with TRBJ2-1; 9 bases agree with TRBD2. The CDR3 totals 15 residues. V dropped 5 bases and J dropped 5; count of bases not matched to a gene: 7. The germline gives CDR1 MGHRA, CDR2 YSYEKL. The CDR3 loop is CASSSRLAVNNEQFF. The CDR3 DNA reads as TGCGCCAGCAGCTCTCGACTAGCGGTCAACAATGAGCAGTTCTTC.

The chain links TRBV18 to TRBJ2-5; 15 bases are a match to TRBD2. In germline, CDR1 is KGHSH, CDR2 LQKENI. The ends lost 6 bases at V and 5 bases at J; junction bases unmatched: 7. The CDR3 runs 16 residues. CDR3 loop: CASSPGLAGGSETQYF. DNA for the CDR3: TGTGCCAGCTCCCCGGGACTAGCGGGAGGTTCGGAGACCCAGTACTTC.

The chain uses TRBV28 and TRBJ2-5, with 7 bases fitting TRBD1. The germline V gene has CDR1 MDHEN and CDR2 SYDVKM. The CDR3 is 15 residues long. V trimming: 3 bases; J trimming: 3 bases; junction bases outside the gene matches: 7. This chain's CDR3 is CASSFRGQFEETQYF. In DNA form, the CDR3 reads TGTGCCAGCAGTTTCCGGGGACAGTTTGAAGAGACCCAGTACTTC.

V is TRBV4-1 and J is TRBJ2-7, with D possibly being TRBD2 (6 bases). Germline V lookup: CDR1 MGHRA, CDR2 YSYEKL. V was cut by 2 bases and J by 4 bases, with 15 bases left in between. The CDR3 has 15 residues. CDR3 coding DNA: TGCGCCAGCAGCCAATTCGGGGGTAGTACTTACGAGCAGTACTTC. Translated, it gives CASSQFGGSTYEQYF.

This clone was detected only once. V usage is TRBV11-3 and J usage is TRBJ2-7, with 11 nucleotides matching TRBD2. V lost 3 bases to trimming and J lost 10 bases; unmatched junction nucleotides: 5. Germline lookup yields CDR1 SGHNT and CDR2 YENEEA. This CDR3 has 13 residues. The chain's CDR3 is CASSLGLAEAQYF. As DNA, the CDR3 is TGTGCCAGCAGCTTGGGACTAGCGGAGGCTCAGTACTTC.

About this clone: One end of the junction is discordant with germline, which a read error may explain. Other DNA sequences in the same sample also yield this CDR3. J is TRBJ2-2 and V is TRBV7-7; 10 nucleotides agree with TRBD2. CDR3 length: 16 amino acids. The germline V gene encodes CDR1 SSHAT and CDR2 FNYEAQ (reference sequence). The chain's CDR3 is CASSSTGTSVTGELFF. CDR3 sequence (DNA): TGTGCTAGCAGCTCTACCGGGACTAGCGTAACCGGGGAGCTGTTTTTT.

This chain connects TRBV5-1 to TRBJ2-3, with TRBD1 identical over 7 bases. Per germline, CDR1 SGHRS and CDR2 YFSETQ. The ends lost 2 bases at V and 2 bases at J; junction bases unmatched: 5. The CDR3 runs 15 residues. The CDR3: CASSLWTGSTDTQYF. CDR3 nucleotide sequence: TGCGCCAGCAGCTTATGGACAGGTTCCACAGATACGCAGTATTTT.

V usage is TRBV3-1 (or the pseudogene TRBV3-2) and J usage is TRBJ2-1; TRBD2 matches at 7 bases. This CDR3 is built from 15 residues. V lost 1 base to trimming and J lost 2 bases; unmatched junction nucleotides: 2. Germline V gene data show CDR1 as LGHDT and CDR2 as YNNKEL (reference sequence). CDR3 in amino acids: CASSQVLAAYNEQFF. For the CDR3, the DNA is TGTGCCAGCAGCCAAGTCCTAGCGGCCTACAATGAGCAGTTCTTC.

The chain links TRBV27 to TRBJ1-2; D is perhaps TRBD1 (5 bases). Trimming left V 4 bases short and J 3 bases short, with 15 bases between. The CDR3 contains 15 residues. Per germline, CDR1 MNHEY and CDR2 SMNVEV (reference sequence). CDR3 residues: CASSSFSSGYYGYTF. DNA for the CDR3: TGTGCCAGCAGTTCGTTCTCTTCAGGGTACTATGGCTACACCTTC.

The genes are TRBV4-2 and TRBJ2-1; the D gene is possibly TRBD1 (6 bases). The ends were cut back, 3 bases at V and 1 base at J, with 10 bases in the middle. The germline CDR1 and CDR2 sequences are LGHNA and YNFKEQ. The length of the CDR3 is 15 residues. Here the CDR3 DNA reads TGTGCCAGCAGCCAGGTACAGGGATCCTACAATGAGCAGTTCTTC. Residues: CASSQVQGSYNEQFF.

Only one count was recorded for this clone. The rearrangement joins TRBV27 to TRBJ1-2; 8 positions agree with TRBD1. The V and J ends lost 5 bases and 4 bases, in that order; junction bases with no gene match: 3. The CDR3 contains 13 residues. Germline V CDR1 and CDR2: MNHEY, SMNVEV (reference sequence). The DNA of the CDR3 is TGTGCCAGCAGTCAGGGGGCCACCTATGGCTACACCTTC. Its translation: CASSQGATYGYTF.